This T cell receptor beta chain was recorded in a study of Graves' ophthalmopathy and Graves' hyperthyroidism. Study as a whole: Investigators collected peripheral blood at initial diagnosis, before any treatment was given.

This CDR3 spans 13 amino acids. Trimming stripped 3 bases from V and 5 bases from J, with 10 bases between. Transcripts of RNA were the source for amplifying TCR beta CDR3 regions. Amplification began with first-round RT-PCR using HTBI primers, then second-round multiplex PCR was performed. MiXCR, applied by TCRdb to the multiplex PCR reads, yields one record per CDR3 protein. The table includes about 410,000 distinct CDR3 sequences, about 16% detected once. This clonotype was seen many times. Exclusion applied to patients with other autoimmune diseases, uncontrolled infections, pregnancy or lactation. Sampling over 8 ml of fresh peripheral blood provided the PBMCs.

The V gene is TRBV12-3 or TRBV12-4, the J gene TRBJ1-1; a possible D gene is TRBD1 (6 bases). The sequenced sample was peripheral blood. This sequence originates from a woman aged 18-29 years with Graves' ophthalmopathy. The DNA of the CDR3 is TGTGCCAGCAGTTTCGGACAGTCGACTGAAGCTTTCTTT. It encodes CASSFGQSTEAFF.